This TCR beta chain was recovered during a study of blood T cell repertoires in COVID-19. At the level of the study: COVID-19 samples, acute and convalescent, were from the United States, Italy and Spain. T cells, B-cell-depleted T cells, or PBMCs supplied cDNA or gDNA.

Authors' methods: The authors estimated nucleated cell counts from reference gene primer amplification. Assay: immunoSEQ multiplex PCR; the TCRdb copy retains only in-frame clones and omits some. The DNA gave D and trimming, while V, J and clone size come from that table. The table includes 270,000 or so clones, approximately 81% detected once. Source material: peripheral blood. The clonotype was recovered from a woman aged 60-70 years with active or convalescent COVID-19.

The CDR3 nucleotides are TGTGCCAGCAGTGAGGGGCGAAGGGGCAGGCCCTCTGGAAACACCATATATTTT. Its protein is CASSEGRRGRPSGNTIYF. This chain links TRBV2 with TRBJ1-3, with D perhaps TRBD1 (5 bases). The germline CDR1 and CDR2 sequences are SNHLY and FYNNEI. Between the trimmed V and J ends, which lost 3 bases and 0 bases, there was a span of 18 bases. CDR3 length: 18 residues.